Listed below are T cell receptor beta chains from one sample, sequenced in a study of blood T cell repertoires in COVID-19. Assay used: immunoSEQ multiplex PCR; TCRdb lists only in-frame clones, some missing. The table lists around 340,000 clones, about nine tenths of them singletons, with 3.5% to 4% in the top ten. The sequenced material came from peripheral blood. These TCRs come from a woman between 55 and 75 years old with COVID-19, enrolled during active disease. The CDR3 runs from the conserved cysteine through the conserved F or W. A D gene is named only where the DNA matches it firmly. Expanded clones are given a class, and other clones once, few, many or no size at all.

>-|TRBV4-1|-|TRBJ1-2
TGCGCCAGCAGCGTAAATGAGAGGCGGAACTATGGCTACACCTTC
CASSVNERRNYGYTF
>few|TRBV7-9|TRBD1|TRBJ1-3
TGTGCCAGCAGCCAAGACAGGGGGCGATCGTGGGGAAACACCATATATTTT
CASSQDRGRSWGNTIYF
>-|TRBV6-5|TRBD1|TRBJ1-2
TGTGCCAGCAGTTACTCTGGGACAGGCGGCTACACCTTC
CASSYSGTGGYTF
>-|TRBV7-7|TRBD2|TRBJ2-3
TGTGCCAGCAGCTTAGATTTTGGGACTAGCGATACGCAGTATTTT
CASSLDFGTSDTQYF
>-|TRBV18|-|TRBJ1-4
TGTGCCAGCTCACCAGGGCTCGGTGAAAAACTGTTTTTT
CASSPGLGEKLFF
>-|TRBV5-1|TRBD2|TRBJ2-7
TGCGCCAGCAGCTTGGCTTCCGGGACTAGTGAGCAGTACTTC
CASSLASGTSEQYF
>-|TRBV5-1|-|TRBJ1-2
TGCGCCAGCAGCCCCAGGCAGGAATTTTTCGGGGACTATGGCTACACCTTC
CASSPRQEFFGDYGYTF
>once|TRBV20-1|-|TRBJ1-2
TGCAGCTCAGGGCTATCCGGGGGCTACACCTTC
CSSGLSGGYTF
>-|TRBV28|-|TRBJ1-2
TGTGCCAGCAGTTTTAGCCCCGGGTCAGTGGGCTACACCTTC
CASSFSPGSVGYTF
>-|TRBV5-1|-|TRBJ2-3
TGCGCCAGCAGCGGGGCGGGGCCCTCGGATACGCAGTATTTT
CASSGAGPSDTQYF
>once|TRBV18|-|TRBJ2-2
TGTGCCAGCTCACCGCAGGGTAACACCGGGGAGCTGTTTTTT
CASSPQGNTGELFF
>-|TRBV6-5|-|TRBJ2-2
TGTGCCAGCACCGCTACGTGGACCGGGGAGCTGTTTTTT
CASTATWTGELFF
>-|TRBV6-5|-|TRBJ1-1
TGTGCCAGCAGGACAGGCCTGAACACTGAAGCTTTCTTT
CASRTGLNTEAFF
>-|TRBV6-5|-|TRBJ1-2
TGTGCCAGCAGTTACTCGGCAGGGTATGGCTACACCTTC
CASSYSAGYGYTF